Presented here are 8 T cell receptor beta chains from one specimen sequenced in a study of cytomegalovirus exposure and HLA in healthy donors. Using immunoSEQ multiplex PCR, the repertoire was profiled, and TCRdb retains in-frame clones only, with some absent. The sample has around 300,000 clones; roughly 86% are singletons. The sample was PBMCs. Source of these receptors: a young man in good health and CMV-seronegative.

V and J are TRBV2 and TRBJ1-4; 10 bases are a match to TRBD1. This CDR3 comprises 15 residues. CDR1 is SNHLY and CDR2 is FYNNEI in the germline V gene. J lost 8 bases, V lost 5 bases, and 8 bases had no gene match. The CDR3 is CASSRDRGLEEKLFF. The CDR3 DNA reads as TGTGCCAGCAGTCGCGACAGGGGGCTGGAGGAAAAACTGTTTTTT.

CDR3 coding DNA: TGTGCCAGCAGCTTAGTTGGAGGGGAGAACACTGAAGCTTTCTTT. It translates to CASSLVGGENTEAFF. This rearrangement joins TRBV11-2 to TRBJ1-1; TRBD1 might be the D (5 bases). Germline loops: CDR1 SGHAT, CDR2 FQNNGV. The CDR3 runs to 15 residues. Trimming removed 1 base from V and 1 base from J, with 10 bases in between.

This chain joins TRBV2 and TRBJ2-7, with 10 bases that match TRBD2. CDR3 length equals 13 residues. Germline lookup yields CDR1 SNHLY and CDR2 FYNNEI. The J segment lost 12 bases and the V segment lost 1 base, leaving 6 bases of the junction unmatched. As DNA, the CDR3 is TGTGCCAGCAGTGAAGGAAGCGGGGGGGCCCGGTACTTC. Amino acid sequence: CASSEGSGGARYF.

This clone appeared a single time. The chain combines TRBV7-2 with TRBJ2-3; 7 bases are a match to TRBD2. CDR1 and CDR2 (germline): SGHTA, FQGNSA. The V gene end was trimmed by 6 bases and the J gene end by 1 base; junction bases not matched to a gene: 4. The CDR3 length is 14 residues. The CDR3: CASSAGRGTDTQYF. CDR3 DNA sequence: TGTGCCAGCAGTGCGGGGAGGGGCACAGATACGCAGTATTTT.

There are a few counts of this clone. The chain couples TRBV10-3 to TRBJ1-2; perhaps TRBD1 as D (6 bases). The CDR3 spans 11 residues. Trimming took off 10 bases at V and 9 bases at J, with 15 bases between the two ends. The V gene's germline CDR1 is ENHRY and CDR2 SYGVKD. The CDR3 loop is CATLGGQRYTF. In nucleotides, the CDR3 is TGTGCCACCCTTGGTGGACAGCGCTACACCTTC.

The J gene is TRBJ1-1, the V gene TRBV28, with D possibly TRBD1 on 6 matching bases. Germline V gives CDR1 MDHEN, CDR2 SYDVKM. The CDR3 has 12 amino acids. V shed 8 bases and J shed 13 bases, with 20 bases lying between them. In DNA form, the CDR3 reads TGTGCCAGCGAGCCCCGGGGGGCCCAGGGTTTCTTT. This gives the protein CASEPRGAQGFF.

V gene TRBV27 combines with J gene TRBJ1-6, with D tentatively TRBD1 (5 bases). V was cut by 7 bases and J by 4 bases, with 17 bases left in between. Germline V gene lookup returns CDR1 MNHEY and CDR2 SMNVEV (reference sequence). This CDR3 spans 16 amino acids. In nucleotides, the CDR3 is TGTGCCAGCACCCTTAGGTCCGGGGGTTATAATTCACCCCTCCACTTT. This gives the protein CASTLRSGGYNSPLHF.

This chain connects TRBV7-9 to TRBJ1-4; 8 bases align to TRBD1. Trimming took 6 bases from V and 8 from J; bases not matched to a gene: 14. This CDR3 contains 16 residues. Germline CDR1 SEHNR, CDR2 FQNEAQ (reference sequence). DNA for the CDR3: TGTGCCAGCAGATCCGACAGGGGCCGCCCGAGGGAAAAACTGTTTTTT. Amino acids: CASRSDRGRPREKLFF. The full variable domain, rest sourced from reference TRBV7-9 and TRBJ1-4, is DTGVSQNPRHKITKRGQNVTFRCDPISEHNRLYWYRQTLGQGPEFLTYFQNEAQLEKSRLLSDRFSAERPKGSFSTLEIQRTEQGDSAMYLCASRSDRGRPREKLFFGSGTQLSVL.